The clone carrying this T cell receptor beta chain was recorded only once. Antigen unknown. Assay used: immunoSEQ multiplex PCR; TCRdb lists only in-frame clones, some missing. The sample carries approximately 910 clones, over 80% recorded once. This specimen belongs to a study of B cell selection in AIRE deficiency. Study findings and constraints: Healthy donors alone shared under 35% of approximately 3,500 Treg sequences; patients alone roughly 10%.

The trim removed 8 bases at V and 2 bases at J, leaving 4 bases unmatched. The CDR3 loop spans 14 amino acids. Germline V gene sequence: CDR1 LNHDA, CDR2 SQIVND (reference sequence). The sorted conventional CD4 T cells were gated as CD4+CD127+. The J gene is TRBJ2-1, the V gene TRBV19; 9 nucleotides line up with TRBD1. Sequencing input: conventional CD4+ T cells sorted from PBMCs. The sequence came from a human donor with AIRE deficiency. CDR3 protein: CASVDRGTYNEQFF. The CDR3 coding sequence is TGTGCCAGTGTGGACAGGGGAACCTACAATGAGCAGTTCTTC.